This T cell receptor (beta chain) derives from a study of OX40 agonist ivuxolimab in advanced cancers. Regarding the study in general: Ivuxolimab, which targeted the costimulatory receptor OX40 (CD134), was an agonistic, fully human IgG2 monoclonal antibody. The monotherapy dose-escalation portion (N of about 50 patients) of the phase I ivuxolimab trial is reported in the paper. Partial responses occurred in three dose-escalation patients, of whom one had hepatocellular carcinoma and two had cutaneous melanoma. Peripheral TCRbeta sequencing aimed to test whether ivuxolimab altered TCR sequence diversity and caused clonal T-cell expansion. In the dose-escalation cohort, around 80% of patients were male, and the mean age was roughly 60 years with a range of roughly 20 to 85. Of the 50 or so patients in dose escalation, 19 had hepatocellular carcinoma, some 15 had melanoma, 9 had renal cell carcinoma and 9 had head and neck cancer. Intravenous ivuxolimab was administered to patients every 2 weeks at six dose levels: 0.01, 0.1, 0.3, 1.5, 3 and 10 mg/kg. Prior anti-PD-1, anti-PD-L1 or anti-CTLA-4 therapy was permitted, and about two fifths of dose-escalation patients had received checkpoint inhibitors.

The trial excluded patients who had a history of autoimmune disease or who were on systemic immunosuppression. In every dose cohort, peripheral blood was drawn for TCR sequencing at baseline, cycle 4 day 1, and cycle 7 day 1. The samples were drawn from a first-in-human, open-label, multicenter phase I dose-escalation trial of ivuxolimab. Adults with locally advanced or metastatic melanoma, renal cell, hepatocellular, or head and neck squamous cell carcinoma were enrolled in the trial. CD4+ and CD8+ T cells were sorted separately from peripheral blood before TCR sequencing. The CDR3 holds 13 amino acids from the cysteine to the phenylalanine. Only CDR3 DNA remains: 39 bases, in frame from the first base. V and J are truncated by 1 base and 6 bases respectively, leaving an intervening sequence of 8 bases. As encoded in the germline V gene (reference sequence), CDR1 is SEHNR while CDR2 is FQNEAQ. What the work shows at the level of the full study, not this receptor alone: In partial responders in the 0.1-3.0 mg/kg groups, normalized peripheral clonal expansion was found to be among the lowest, especially among CD8+ T cells. Clonal expansion of both CD4+ and CD8+ blood T cells was observed from baseline to week 6 at doses 0.1 to 3.0 mg/kg. Low levels of normalized T-cell clonal expansion were also seen in some patients who did not respond. The antigen specificity of the peripheral T cells that underwent clonal expansion was not determined. After ivuxolimab, CD8+ T cells had more expanded clones than CD4+ T cells on average.

To sequence the TCRbeta CDR3 region, genomic DNA was isolated from the sorted cells. The immunoSEQ Assay was used to sequence the TCRbeta CDR3 regions. Drawn from immuneACCESS, this table holds only the in-frame rearrangements with V and J called that TCRdb kept. Clones are partly lost; checked studies trace under half to an unresolved V gene and leave the rest unexplained. The sample table records under 110,000 clones; 75% to 95% of these occur just once. Around 0.47% of the sample comes from the top ten. Details on this clone: The specificity of this receptor is unknown. Nothing much larger sits one base from this clone, and base qualities are not available.

The chain links TRBV7-9 with TRBJ2-3; the D gene assignment is ambiguous. This receptor was taken from an adult with an advanced solid tumor such as melanoma, head and neck, liver or kidney cancer. This material consisted of CD4+ or CD8+ T cells sorted from blood, taken in a trial of the OX40 agonist ivuxolimab. The sequenced DNA: TGTGCCAGCAGCTTAGGAGGAGAGGATACGCAGTATTTT. This is translated as CASSLGGEDTQYF.